This is a list of T cell receptor beta chains from one sample in a study of blood T cell repertoires in COVID-19. Method: immunoSEQ multiplex PCR; TCRdb's copy keeps in-frame clones and lacks some. The top ten hold roughly 10% of the sample, which has just over 25,000 clones, about 90% seen once. Sequencing was carried out using peripheral blood. The receptors were gathered from a man in his sixties or seventies with acute or convalescent COVID-19. CDR3s include the opening cysteine and the closing phenylalanine or tryptophan. D genes are given only for firm matches. Size tells how often a clone was seen (once, few, many) or the class of an expanded clone, and some rows leave it out.

V gene: TRBV5-1; clone size: .; CDR3 length: 15; J gene: TRBJ2-3; D gene: TRBD2; CDR3 DNA: TGCGCCAGCAGCTACCGGACTAGCGGGACAGATACGCAGTATTTT; CDR3 protein: CASSYRTSGTDTQYF
V gene: TRBV28; clone size: .; CDR3 length: 12; J gene: TRBJ1-5; D gene: .; CDR3 DNA: TGTGCCAGCAGTCGGGGGAATCAGCCCCAGCATTTT; CDR3 protein: CASSRGNQPQHF
V gene: TRBV5-8; clone size: .; CDR3 length: 14; J gene: TRBJ1-4; D gene: .; CDR3 DNA: TGTGCCAGCAGCTTCAGGGGAACTGCGGAAAAACTGTTTTTT; CDR3 protein: CASSFRGTAEKLFF
V gene: TRBV28; clone size: .; CDR3 length: 13; J gene: TRBJ2-5; D gene: TRBD1; CDR3 DNA: TGTGCCAGCAGCGGGACAGGGGAAGAGACCCAGTACTTC; CDR3 protein: CASSGTGEETQYF
V gene: TRBV28; clone size: .; CDR3 length: 12; J gene: TRBJ2-3; D gene: .; CDR3 DNA: TGTGCCAGCAGTTTCCTCGCAGATACGCAGTATTTT; CDR3 protein: CASSFLADTQYF
V gene: TRBV14; clone size: .; CDR3 length: 15; J gene: TRBJ2-7; D gene: TRBD1; CDR3 DNA: TGTGCCAGCAGCCAAGTTGTCGGACAGGGAGGCGAGCAGTACTTC; CDR3 protein: CASSQVVGQGGEQYF
V gene: TRBV6-2/TRBV6-3; clone size: .; CDR3 length: 18; J gene: TRBJ1-2; D gene: TRBD1; CDR3 DNA: TGTGCCAGCAGCTTCGCGGGACAGATAAAGGTTGTTTACTATGGCTACACCTTC; CDR3 protein: CASSFAGQIKVVYYGYTF
V gene: TRBV6-2/TRBV6-3; clone size: .; CDR3 length: 14; J gene: TRBJ2-7; D gene: .; CDR3 DNA: TGTGCCAGCAGTGGATACAGGGCAGGGTACGAGCAGTACTTC; CDR3 protein: CASSGYRAGYEQYF
V gene: TRBV7-9; clone size: few; CDR3 length: 13; J gene: TRBJ1-2; D gene: .; CDR3 DNA: TGTGCCAGCAGCTTAGTTGGGTTGGAGGGCTACACCTTC; CDR3 protein: CASSLVGLEGYTF
V gene: TRBV7-9; clone size: .; CDR3 length: 15; J gene: TRBJ1-3; D gene: TRBD1; CDR3 DNA: TGTGCCAGCAGCCTACAGGGGAGCTCTGGAAACACCATATATTTT; CDR3 protein: CASSLQGSSGNTIYF
V gene: TRBV7-2; clone size: .; CDR3 length: 15; J gene: TRBJ2-6; D gene: .; CDR3 DNA: TGTGCCAGCAGGATAGCGAGCTCTGGGGCCAACGTCCTGACTTTC; CDR3 protein: CASRIASSGANVLTF
V gene: TRBV9; clone size: .; CDR3 length: 14; J gene: TRBJ2-1; D gene: .; CDR3 DNA: TGTGCCAGCAGCGTAGCCCCAGGGAATAATGAGCAGTTCTTC; CDR3 protein: CASSVAPGNNEQFF
V gene: TRBV29-1; clone size: .; CDR3 length: 14; J gene: TRBJ2-3; D gene: .; CDR3 DNA: TGCAGCGTTGCGCCAGGGTTTAGCACAGATACGCAGTATTTT; CDR3 protein: CSVAPGFSTDTQYF
V gene: TRBV10-3; clone size: .; CDR3 length: 12; J gene: TRBJ1-1; D gene: .; CDR3 DNA: TGTGCCATCAAGGACTTTAACACTGAAGCTTTCTTT; CDR3 protein: CAIKDFNTEAFF
V gene: TRBV19; clone size: .; CDR3 length: 17; J gene: TRBJ1-5; D gene: .; CDR3 DNA: TGTGCCAGTAGTATCCCCAAGAAAGGGGGACTATATCAGCCCCAGCATTTT; CDR3 protein: CASSIPKKGGLYQPQHF
V gene: TRBV9; clone size: .; CDR3 length: 16; J gene: TRBJ1-4; D gene: TRBD1; CDR3 DNA: TGTGCCAGCAGCAGCTCCGGGACAGGGGGCTTGGAAAAACTGTTTTTT; CDR3 protein: CASSSSGTGGLEKLFF
V gene: TRBV28; clone size: .; CDR3 length: 17; J gene: TRBJ2-1; D gene: TRBD2; CDR3 DNA: TGTGCCAGCAGTCTTTCAGGGGGGCTAGCGGGAGGGAATGAGCAGTTCTTC; CDR3 protein: CASSLSGGLAGGNEQFF
V gene: TRBV7-2; clone size: .; CDR3 length: 15; J gene: TRBJ2-1; D gene: .; CDR3 DNA: TGTGCCAGCAGCTTAGAAGCTAGGTGGGTGGCTGAGCAGTTCTTC; CDR3 protein: CASSLEARWVAEQFF
V gene: TRBV25-1; clone size: once; CDR3 length: 16; J gene: TRBJ2-3; D gene: TRBD2; CDR3 DNA: TGTGCCAGCAGTGATTTAGCGGGACCATCCACAGATACGCAGTATTTT; CDR3 protein: CASSDLAGPSTDTQYF
V gene: TRBV12-5; clone size: .; CDR3 length: 14; J gene: TRBJ1-3; D gene: .; CDR3 DNA: TGTGCTAGTGGTCAAGGGGCCTCTGGAAACACCATATATTTT; CDR3 protein: CASGQGASGNTIYF
V gene: TRBV6-2/TRBV6-3; clone size: .; CDR3 length: 13; J gene: TRBJ1-5; D gene: .; CDR3 DNA: TGTGCCAGCAGTCCCCTTCTCTATCAGCCCCAGCATTTT; CDR3 protein: CASSPLLYQPQHF
V gene: TRBV18; clone size: .; CDR3 length: 14; J gene: TRBJ1-5; D gene: .; CDR3 DNA: TGTGCCAGCTCACCACTAGAAAACAATCAGCCCCAGCATTTT; CDR3 protein: CASSPLENNQPQHF
V gene: TRBV7-9; clone size: .; CDR3 length: 14; J gene: TRBJ2-7; D gene: TRBD1; CDR3 DNA: TGTGCCAGCAGCTCCGGGACAGGGGCCTACGAGCAGTACTTC; CDR3 protein: CASSSGTGAYEQYF
V gene: TRBV7-3; clone size: .; CDR3 length: 13; J gene: TRBJ2-2; D gene: .; CDR3 DNA: TGTGCCAGCGGCAGGCCGAACACCGGGGAGCTGTTTTTT; CDR3 protein: CASGRPNTGELFF
V gene: TRBV5-1; clone size: .; CDR3 length: 14; J gene: TRBJ2-7; D gene: .; CDR3 DNA: TGCGCCAGCAGCTTAGGGAGTGGAACCTACGAGCAGTACTTC; CDR3 protein: CASSLGSGTYEQYF
V gene: TRBV27; clone size: .; CDR3 length: 15; J gene: TRBJ2-7; D gene: TRBD2; CDR3 DNA: TGTGCCAGCAGGGGTCTAGCGGGTGGGGCCTACGAGCAGTACTTC; CDR3 protein: CASRGLAGGAYEQYF
V gene: TRBV5-1; clone size: .; CDR3 length: 15; J gene: TRBJ2-2; D gene: .; CDR3 DNA: TGCGCCAGCAGCTTGGTATCCCCCGACACCGGGGAGCTGTTTTTT; CDR3 protein: CASSLVSPDTGELFF
V gene: TRBV9; clone size: .; CDR3 length: 15; J gene: TRBJ2-5; D gene: .; CDR3 DNA: TGTGCCAGCAGCCCCCAAGTCAGGGGACGCGAGACCCAGTACTTC; CDR3 protein: CASSPQVRGRETQYF
V gene: TRBV6-6; clone size: .; CDR3 length: 14; J gene: TRBJ1-1; D gene: .; CDR3 DNA: TGTGCCAGCATCTTACCAGGGCCGGACACTGAAGCTTTCTTT; CDR3 protein: CASILPGPDTEAFF
V gene: TRBV29-1; clone size: .; CDR3 length: 13; J gene: TRBJ1-1; D gene: .; CDR3 DNA: TGCAGCGCGGGGGACGGGGGGAGAGCTGAAGCTTTCTTT; CDR3 protein: CSAGDGGRAEAFF
V gene: TRBV21-1; clone size: .; CDR3 length: 18; J gene: TRBJ2-3; D gene: .; CDR3 DNA: TGTGCCAGCAGCAACGGGGGGCCCGACCGATTTGGCACAGATACGCAGTATTTT; CDR3 protein: CASSNGGPDRFGTDTQYF
V gene: TRBV7-9; clone size: once; CDR3 length: 12; J gene: TRBJ2-2; D gene: .; CDR3 DNA: TGTGCCAGCAGCCCTTTTTCCGGGGAGCTGTTTTTT; CDR3 protein: CASSPFSGELFF
V gene: TRBV2; clone size: .; CDR3 length: 13; J gene: TRBJ2-3; D gene: .; CDR3 DNA: TGTGCCAGCAGTTTCGTGGAGACAGATACGCAGTATTTT; CDR3 protein: CASSFVETDTQYF
V gene: TRBV20-1; clone size: .; CDR3 length: 11; J gene: TRBJ1-3; D gene: .; CDR3 DNA: TGCAGTCTTAATTCTGGAAACACCATATATTTT; CDR3 protein: CSLNSGNTIYF
V gene: TRBV9; clone size: .; CDR3 length: 14; J gene: TRBJ1-1; D gene: .; CDR3 DNA: TGTGCCAGCAGCGTACAGGCAGGGGTTACTGAAGCTTTCTTT; CDR3 protein: CASSVQAGVTEAFF
V gene: TRBV19; clone size: .; CDR3 length: 16; J gene: TRBJ2-5; D gene: TRBD2; CDR3 DNA: TGTGCCAGTAGTATAGGACTAGCGGGAGGTAGAAAGACCCAGTACTTC; CDR3 protein: CASSIGLAGGRKTQYF
V gene: TRBV5-1; clone size: .; CDR3 length: 15; J gene: TRBJ1-1; D gene: .; CDR3 DNA: TGCGCCAGCAGCTTGGTGGCAGGGTCTGATACTGAAGCTTTCTTT; CDR3 protein: CASSLVAGSDTEAFF
V gene: TRBV29-1; clone size: .; CDR3 length: 15; J gene: TRBJ2-3; D gene: .; CDR3 DNA: TGCAGCGTCGGGGACTCCCTCTTTAGCACAGATACGCAGTATTTT; CDR3 protein: CSVGDSLFSTDTQYF
V gene: TRBV5-6; clone size: few; CDR3 length: 14; J gene: TRBJ2-2; D gene: TRBD2; CDR3 DNA: TGTGCCAGCAGCCTTCTTAGCGGGATGGGGGAGCTGTTTTTT; CDR3 protein: CASSLLSGMGELFF
V gene: TRBV5-4; clone size: few; CDR3 length: 13; J gene: TRBJ1-2; D gene: .; CDR3 DNA: TGTGCCAGCAGCCCCGACAGGAACTATGGCTACACCTTC; CDR3 protein: CASSPDRNYGYTF
V gene: TRBV27; clone size: .; CDR3 length: 16; J gene: TRBJ2-2; D gene: TRBD1; CDR3 DNA: TGTGCCAGCAGTTATACAGGGGTAGGGAACACCGGGGAGCTGTTTTTT; CDR3 protein: CASSYTGVGNTGELFF
V gene: TRBV27; clone size: .; CDR3 length: 18; J gene: TRBJ2-6; D gene: .; CDR3 DNA: TGTGCCAGCAGTTTAAGGGGACTTTCGCTGGGTGGGGCCAACGTCCTGACTTTC; CDR3 protein: CASSLRGLSLGGANVLTF
V gene: TRBV7-9; clone size: .; CDR3 length: 15; J gene: TRBJ1-6; D gene: .; CDR3 DNA: TGTGCCAGCAGCTTAGGCCAGGGTTTCGGTTCACCCCTCCACTTT; CDR3 protein: CASSLGQGFGSPLHF
V gene: TRBV7-9; clone size: few; CDR3 length: 17; J gene: TRBJ2-1; D gene: TRBD2; CDR3 DNA: TGTGCCAGCAGCTTGGGGCTACTAGCGGGAGTGTACAATGAGCAGTTCTTC; CDR3 protein: CASSLGLLAGVYNEQFF
V gene: TRBV5-6; clone size: .; CDR3 length: 15; J gene: TRBJ1-6; D gene: TRBD1; CDR3 DNA: TGTGCCAGCAGCACTGGGACAGGACTTAATTCACCCCTCCACTTT; CDR3 protein: CASSTGTGLNSPLHF
V gene: TRBV4-1; clone size: .; CDR3 length: 15; J gene: TRBJ1-4; D gene: .; CDR3 DNA: TGCGCCAGCAGCCAAGATCACCGACAGAATGAAAAACTGTTTTTT; CDR3 protein: CASSQDHRQNEKLFF
V gene: TRBV6-5; clone size: .; CDR3 length: 15; J gene: TRBJ1-5; D gene: .; CDR3 DNA: TGTGCCAGCAGTTACTCGAAGGGGAACAATCAGCCCCAGCATTTT; CDR3 protein: CASSYSKGNNQPQHF
V gene: TRBV7-8; clone size: .; CDR3 length: 14; J gene: TRBJ2-7; D gene: .; CDR3 DNA: TGTGCCAGCAGCGGGCCGGATTCACGCTACGAGCAGTACTTC; CDR3 protein: CASSGPDSRYEQYF
V gene: TRBV6-2/TRBV6-3; clone size: once; CDR3 length: 14; J gene: TRBJ1-1; D gene: .; CDR3 DNA: TGTGCCAGCAGTTCTAGTTTTTCGCGGGCTGAAGCTTTCTTT; CDR3 protein: CASSSSFSRAEAFF
V gene: TRBV18; clone size: .; CDR3 length: 13; J gene: TRBJ2-7; D gene: .; CDR3 DNA: TGTGCCAGCTCACCAGGGGGGAGAGACGAGCAGTACTTC; CDR3 protein: CASSPGGRDEQYF
V gene: TRBV25-1; clone size: few; CDR3 length: 16; J gene: TRBJ1-2; D gene: TRBD1; CDR3 DNA: TGTGCCAGCAGTGTTCGGGACAGGGACGGGTTGTATGGCTACACCTTC; CDR3 protein: CASSVRDRDGLYGYTF
V gene: TRBV6-2/TRBV6-3; clone size: .; CDR3 length: 14; J gene: TRBJ2-1; D gene: .; CDR3 DNA: TGTGCCAGCAGTGGAGCGGCTACCTACAATGAGCAGTTCTTC; CDR3 protein: CASSGAATYNEQFF
V gene: TRBV7-2; clone size: .; CDR3 length: 12; J gene: TRBJ2-1; D gene: .; CDR3 DNA: TGTGCCAGCAGCTTACTCGCGGGTCCTCCGTTCTTC; CDR3 protein: CASSLLAGPPFF
V gene: TRBV18; clone size: .; CDR3 length: 14; J gene: TRBJ2-3; D gene: .; CDR3 DNA: TGTGCCAGCTCACCACTGGGCGGCACAGATACGCAGTATTTT; CDR3 protein: CASSPLGGTDTQYF
V gene: TRBV28; clone size: once; CDR3 length: 14; J gene: TRBJ1-5; D gene: TRBD1; CDR3 DNA: TGTGCCAGCGGAGACAGGGTAAGCAATCAGCCCCAGCATTTT; CDR3 protein: CASGDRVSNQPQHF
V gene: TRBV19; clone size: .; CDR3 length: 15; J gene: TRBJ2-3; D gene: TRBD1; CDR3 DNA: TGTGCCAGTAGTCCGTACGGACAGGGATCCGATACGCAGTATTTT; CDR3 protein: CASSPYGQGSDTQYF